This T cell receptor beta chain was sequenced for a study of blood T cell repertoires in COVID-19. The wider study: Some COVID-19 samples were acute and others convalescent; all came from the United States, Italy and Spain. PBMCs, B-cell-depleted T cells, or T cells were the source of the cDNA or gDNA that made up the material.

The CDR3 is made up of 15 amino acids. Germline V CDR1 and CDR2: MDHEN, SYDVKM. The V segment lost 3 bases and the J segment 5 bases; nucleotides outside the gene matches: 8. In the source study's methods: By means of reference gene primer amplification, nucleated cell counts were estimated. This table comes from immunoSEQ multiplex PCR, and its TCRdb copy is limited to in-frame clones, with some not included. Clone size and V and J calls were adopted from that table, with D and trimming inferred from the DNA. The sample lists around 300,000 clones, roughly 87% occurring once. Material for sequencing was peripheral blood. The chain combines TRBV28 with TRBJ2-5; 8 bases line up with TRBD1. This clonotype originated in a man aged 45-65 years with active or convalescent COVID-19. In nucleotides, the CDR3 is TGTGCCAGCAGTTTTGGGACAGGCCTCAGGGAGACCCAGTACTTC. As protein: CASSFGTGLRETQYF.